One and the same sample provided the 28 T cell receptor beta chains below, sequenced in a study of CD8 T cells in Susac syndrome. cDNA came from roughly 0.53 to 1 ug RNA primed by random hexamers. TCRdb redid the calling of the immunoSEQ multiplex PCR reads with MiXCR, one entry per CDR3 protein. Of under 200,000 distinct CDR3 sequences in the sample, roughly 95% were seen once. The sequenced sample was CD8+ T cells from PBMCs. These TCRs come from a human donor with multiple sclerosis.

The chain has TRBV3-1 and TRBJ2-7, with 7 bases aligning to TRBD2. This CDR3 has 20 residues. The V segment lost 0 bases and the J segment 2 bases; nucleotides outside the gene matches: 19. Looked up from germline, CDR1 is LGHDT and CDR2 is YNNKEL (reference sequence). For the CDR3, the DNA is TGTGCCAGCAGCCAAGAGCCCCCGTTATGGGAGGGGCGATATCCCTACGAGCAGTACTTC. Translated: CASSQEPPLWEGRYPYEQYF.

This rearrangement joins TRBV5-1 to TRBJ1-1, with D possibly matching TRBD1 (5 bases). Between the trimmed V and J ends, which lost 5 bases and 1 base, there was a span of 15 bases. Germline CDR1 reads SGHRS; CDR2 reads YFSETQ. The CDR3 has 15 amino acids. The CDR3 loop is CASRDQGRGNTEAFF. CDR3 sequence (DNA): TGCGCCAGCAGGGACCAGGGACGCGGGAACACTGAAGCTTTCTTT.

This clonotype was found once. This sequence joins TRBV28 and TRBJ2-2; 7 nucleotides line up with TRBD2. V lost 4 bases to trimming and J lost 6 bases; unmatched junction nucleotides: 14. The CDR3 runs 17 residues. Germline-derived CDR1 and CDR2 are MDHEN and SYDVKM. The CDR3 nucleotides read TGTGCCAGCAGTTCCCGGACTAGTTCTATGAGGCCCGGGGAGCTGTTTTTT. Translated: CASSSRTSSMRPGELFF.

V is TRBV29-1 and J is TRBJ2-5, with unresolved D. V lost 4 bases and J lost 5, with 17 bases in between. From germline, CDR1 is SQVTM and CDR2 ANQGSEA. The CDR3 contains 14 residues. The CDR3 here is CSVVRPYLKETQYF. CDR3 nucleotides: TGCAGCGTTGTCCGACCATATCTAAAGGAGACCCAGTACTTC.

The chain links TRBV15 to TRBJ1-5; no clear D gene. V was shortened by 1 base and J by 6 bases, with 4 bases between the two germline ends. Germline V lookup: CDR1 LNHNV, CDR2 YYDKDF (reference sequence). The CDR3 consists of 12 residues. CDR3 region: CATSRVTQPQHF. CDR3 in DNA: TGTGCCACCAGCAGAGTGACTCAGCCCCAGCATTTT.

J is TRBJ1-2 and V is TRBV29-1, with D possibly matching TRBD1 (5 bases). This CDR3 has 12 amino acids. The V end was cut by 7 bases, the J end by 3 bases, with 12 bases between. CDR1 and CDR2 from the germline V gene are SQVTM and ANQGSEA. In nucleotides, the CDR3 is TGCAGCGGACTCAGGGAAGACTATGGCTACACCTTC. It is translated as CSGLREDYGYTF.

The chain uses TRBV4-1 and TRBJ2-7; no clear D gene. Per the germline V gene, CDR1 is MGHRA and CDR2 is YSYEKL. The CDR3 is 14 residues long. V lost 0 bases, J lost 2 bases, and 8 bases lay in between. CDR3 loop: CASSQDRSTYEQYF. DNA of the CDR3: TGCGCCAGCAGCCAAGATCGCAGTACCTACGAGCAGTACTTC.

The V call is TRBV6-6, the J call TRBJ2-2, with TRBD2 as a possible D gene (6 bases). V gave up 4 bases and J gave up 2 bases, with 8 bases separating them. The CDR3 is made up of 14 amino acids. In germline, CDR1 is MNHNY, CDR2 SVGAGI (reference sequence). The DNA for the CDR3 is TGTGCCAGCAGTTTAGCGGCTAACACCGGGGAGCTGTTTTTT. Translation gives CASSLAANTGELFF.

V and J are TRBV14 and TRBJ1-6; tentative D call: TRBD1 (6 bases). Germline lookup yields CDR1 SGHDN and CDR2 FVKESK. The CDR3 has 15 amino acids. The V and J ends lost 4 bases and 6 bases respectively, with 13 bases between them. The CDR3 sequence is CASSPYRAGNSPLHF. CDR3 bases: TGTGCCAGCAGCCCGTACAGGGCAGGTAATTCACCCCTCCACTTT.

The chain uses TRBV24-1 and TRBJ2-3, with 10 positions matching TRBD2. The CDR3 sequence is 15 residues long. Germline-derived CDR1 and CDR2 are KGHDR and SFDVKD. J lost 2 bases, V lost 6 bases, and 4 bases had no gene match. CDR3 amino acids: CATSPGTSDTDTQYF. CDR3 nucleotides: TGTGCCACCAGTCCCGGGACTAGCGACACAGATACGCAGTATTTT.

This chain links TRBV29-1 with TRBJ2-3; D may correspond to TRBD1 or TRBD2 (6 bases each). The germline V and J ends were trimmed by 0 bases and 4 bases, with 14 bases remaining between them. Germline loops: CDR1 SQVTM, CDR2 ANQGSEA. The CDR3 length is 15 residues. The CDR3 sequence is CSVEDLGGAADTQYF. CDR3 in DNA: TGCAGCGTTGAAGATCTGGGGGGCGCAGCAGATACGCAGTATTTT.

In its sample, this clonotype was seen once. The J gene is TRBJ2-3, the V gene TRBV5-1; 11 bases fit TRBD2. Germline V lookup: CDR1 SGHRS, CDR2 YFSETQ. The CDR3 length is 22 residues. V lost 3 bases, J lost 0 bases, and 21 bases stayed unmatched. The CDR3 DNA is TGCGCCAGCAGCTCCCGCCCAGGTAGCGGGAGGGCCAGGCCCAGCAGCACAGATACGCAGTATTTT. It translates to CASSSRPGSGRARPSSTDTQYF.

The V call is TRBV7-9, the J call TRBJ2-3; D gene ambiguous. The V gene lost 4 bases and the J gene lost 2 bases, with 10 bases spanning the gap. Per germline, CDR1 SEHNR and CDR2 FQNEAQ (reference sequence). The CDR3 extends over 14 amino acids. This CDR3 is CASSSETYTDTQYF. The CDR3, as DNA: TGTGCCAGCAGCTCGGAAACCTACACAGATACGCAGTATTTT.

This rearrangement joins TRBV11-2 to TRBJ1-1, with TRBD1 matching 7 bases. Germline V gives CDR1 SGHAT, CDR2 FQNNGV. Germline trimming cut 6 bases from V and 3 bases from J; bases unmatched to any gene: 7. The CDR3 covers 14 residues. CDR3 nucleotides: TGTGCCAGCAGGCACAGGGGATGGGACACTGAAGCTTTCTTT. Amino acids: CASRHRGWDTEAFF.

The chain joins TRBV7-9 to TRBJ2-7; D might be TRBD2 (5 bases). Trimming shortened V by 5 bases and J by 0 bases, and 14 bases separated the two germline ends. Germline CDR1 reads SEHNR; CDR2 reads FQNEAQ (reference sequence). The CDR3 runs 15 residues. The CDR3 protein is CASSPRTGSSYEQYF. Written as DNA, the CDR3 is TGTGCCAGCAGCCCAAGGACGGGGAGCTCCTACGAGCAGTACTTC.

The rearrangement links TRBV5-4 to TRBJ2-3, with D unclear. V was clipped by 4 bases and J by 5 bases, with 11 bases between them. CDR3 length equals 13 residues. Germline CDR1 and CDR2: SGHNT and YYREEE (reference sequence). CDR3 protein: CASSLHAGDTQYF. The CDR3 DNA reads TGTGCCAGCAGCCTACACGCTGGAGATACGCAGTATTTT.

The chain links TRBV3-1 to TRBJ2-1; 10 bases are a match to TRBD2. Germline V gene lookup returns CDR1 LGHDT and CDR2 YNNKEL (reference sequence). J lost 8 bases, V lost 0 bases, and 4 bases had no gene match. There are 15 residues in the CDR3. For the CDR3, the DNA is TGTGCCAGCAGCCAAGATCTGCTAGCGGGGGATGAGCAGTTCTTC. This translates into CASSQDLLAGDEQFF.

This chain joins TRBV10-3 and TRBJ2-1; D is ambiguous. The CDR3 contains 12 residues. V was pared by 0 bases and J by 6 bases, with 3 bases between. From germline, CDR1 is ENHRY and CDR2 SYGVKD. DNA for the CDR3: TGTGCCATCAGTGAGTCGGGCAATGAGCAGTTCTTC. This sequence encodes CAISESGNEQFF.

This sequence joins TRBV10-3 and TRBJ2-2, with 9 nucleotides matching TRBD2. Germline V lookup: CDR1 ENHRY, CDR2 SYGVKD. V was clipped by 1 base and J by 1 base; unmatched bases: 7. The CDR3 is made up of 18 amino acids. The CDR3 loop is CAISELPSGEMNTGELFF. DNA for the CDR3: TGTGCCATCAGTGAGTTGCCTAGCGGGGAGATGAACACCGGGGAGCTGTTTTTT.

This clonotype was seen only once. This chain connects TRBV3-1 to TRBJ2-3; 8 bases align to TRBD2. The V gene end was trimmed by 9 bases and the J gene end by 2 bases; junction bases not matched to a gene: 7. Germline lookup yields CDR1 LGHDT and CDR2 YNNKEL (reference sequence). CDR3 length: 14 residues. CDR3 sequence reads: CASLQRGNTDTQYF. The CDR3 region has the DNA TGTGCCAGTCTACAGCGGGGGAACACAGATACGCAGTATTTT.

The chain joins TRBV7-8 to TRBJ2-7; D remains ambiguous. V was shortened by 0 bases and J by 6 bases, with 12 bases between the two germline ends. The length of the CDR3 is 14 residues. Germline V gives CDR1 SGHVS, CDR2 FQNEAQ. CDR3 in amino acids: CASSLADGRAEQYF. The CDR3 coding sequence is TGTGCCAGCAGCTTAGCGGACGGTCGGGCCGAGCAGTACTTC.

The rearrangement links TRBV12-3 or TRBV12-4 to TRBJ1-5; possible D gene TRBD1, 5 bases. The V end lost 2 bases, the J end lost 5 bases, and 13 bases lay between the germline ends. The CDR3 runs 15 residues. This CDR3 reads CASSLWGGGYQPQHF. The CDR3 DNA follows: TGTGCCAGCAGTTTATGGGGGGGTGGTTATCAGCCCCAGCATTTT.

The chain couples TRBV30 to TRBJ2-7, with 7 positions matching TRBD1. The germline gives CDR1 GTSNPN, CDR2 SVGIG (reference sequence). This CDR3 contains 13 residues. V lost 2 bases and J lost 2; bases outside the gene matches: 3. The CDR3 is CAWSRDSPYEQYF. The CDR3 DNA sequence: TGTGCCTGGAGTCGGGACAGCCCCTACGAGCAGTACTTC.

V is TRBV7-9 and J is TRBJ2-7; D ambiguous. The CDR3 is 13 residues long. The V and J ends lost 4 bases and 3 bases respectively, with 10 bases between them. Germline V CDR1 and CDR2: SEHNR, FQNEAQ (reference sequence). DNA for the CDR3: TGTGCCAGCAGCTACCCCCAGAGCTACGAGCAGTACTTC. This gives the protein CASSYPQSYEQYF. The full variable domain, with the rest looked up from reference TRBV7-9 and TRBJ2-7, is DTGVSQNPRHKITKRGQNVTFRCDPISEHNRLYWYRQTLGQGPEFLTYFQNEAQLEKSRLLSDRFSAERPKGSFSTLEIQRTEQGDSAMYLCASSYPQSYEQYFGPGTRLTVT.

The chain recombines TRBV9 with TRBJ2-1; 9 nucleotides align to TRBD1. CDR3 length equals 14 residues. V shed 3 bases, J shed 8 bases, and the junction held 6 bases outside the gene matches. The germline CDR1 and CDR2 sequences are SGDLS and YYNGEE. CDR3 loop: CASSEGQGSYEQFF. The DNA for the CDR3 is TGTGCCAGCAGCGAGGGACAGGGCTCGTATGAGCAGTTCTTC.

The V call is TRBV12-3 or TRBV12-4, the J call TRBJ2-1; possible D gene TRBD2, 6 bases. Between the trimmed V and J ends, which lost 6 bases and 7 bases, there was a span of 19 bases. The CDR3 consists of 15 residues. Here the CDR3 DNA reads TGTGCCAGCAGCACCAACCCGGACTACCCAAATGAGCAGTTCTTC. Translating gives CASSTNPDYPNEQFF.

V gene TRBV29-1 combines with J gene TRBJ2-3, with TRBD1 as a possible D gene (5 bases). Germline CDR1 and CDR2: SQVTM and ANQGSEA. The CDR3 runs 13 residues. V lost 2 bases to trimming and J lost 6 bases, with 12 bases between them. CDR3 residues: CSVEQGRVDTQYF. The DNA for the CDR3 is TGCAGCGTTGAACAGGGTCGGGTGGATACGCAGTATTTT.

This chain connects TRBV12-3 or TRBV12-4 to TRBJ2-7; TRBD1 is a possible D gene (6 bases). The V end was cut by 4 bases, the J end by 3 bases, with 13 bases between. The CDR3 has 14 amino acids. This CDR3 is CASSSTGLGYEQYF. CDR3 DNA: TGTGCCAGCAGTTCCACAGGGCTGGGCTACGAGCAGTACTTC.